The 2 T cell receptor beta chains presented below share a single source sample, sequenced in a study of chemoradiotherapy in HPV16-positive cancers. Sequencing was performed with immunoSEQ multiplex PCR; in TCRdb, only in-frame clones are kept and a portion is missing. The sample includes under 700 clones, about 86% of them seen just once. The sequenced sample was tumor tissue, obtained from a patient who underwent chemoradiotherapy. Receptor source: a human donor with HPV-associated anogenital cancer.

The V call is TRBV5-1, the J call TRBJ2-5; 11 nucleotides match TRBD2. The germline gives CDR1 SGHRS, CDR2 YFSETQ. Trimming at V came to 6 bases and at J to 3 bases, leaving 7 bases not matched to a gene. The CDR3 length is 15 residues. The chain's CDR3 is CASTWATSGEETQYF. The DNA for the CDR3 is TGCGCCAGCACCTGGGCGACTAGCGGGGAAGAGACCCAGTACTTC.

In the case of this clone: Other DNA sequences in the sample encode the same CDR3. CDR3 protein: CASSQETGNTEAFF. The DNA for the CDR3 is TGTGCCAGCAGTCAGGAGACCGGGAACACTGAAGCTTTCTTT. V gene TRBV6-4 combines with J gene TRBJ1-1, with no clear D. The CDR3 is 14 amino acids. From germline, CDR1 is MRHNA and CDR2 SNTAGT. With 5 bases removed from V and 1 base from J, the gap between germline ends came to 11 bases.